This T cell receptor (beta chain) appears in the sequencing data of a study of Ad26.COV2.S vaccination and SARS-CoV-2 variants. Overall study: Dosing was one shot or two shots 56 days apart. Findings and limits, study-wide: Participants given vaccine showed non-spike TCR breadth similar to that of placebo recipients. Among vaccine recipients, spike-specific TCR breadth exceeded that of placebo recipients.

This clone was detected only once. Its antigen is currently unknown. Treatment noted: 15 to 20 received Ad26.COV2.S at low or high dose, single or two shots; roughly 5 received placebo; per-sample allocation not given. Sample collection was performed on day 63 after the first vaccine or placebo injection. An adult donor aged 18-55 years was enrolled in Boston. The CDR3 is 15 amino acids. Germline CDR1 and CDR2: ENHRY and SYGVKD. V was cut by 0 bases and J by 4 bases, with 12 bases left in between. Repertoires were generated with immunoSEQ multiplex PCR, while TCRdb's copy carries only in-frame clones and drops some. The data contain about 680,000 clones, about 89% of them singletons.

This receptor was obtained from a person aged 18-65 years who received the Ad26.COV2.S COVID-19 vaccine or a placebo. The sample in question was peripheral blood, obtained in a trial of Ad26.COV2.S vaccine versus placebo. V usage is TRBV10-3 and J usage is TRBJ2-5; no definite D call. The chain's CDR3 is CAISESGPKRETQYF. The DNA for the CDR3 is TGTGCCATCAGTGAGTCGGGCCCCAAGAGAGAGACCCAGTACTTC.